These 32 T cell receptor beta chains originate from one sample sequenced in a study of T cells in narcolepsy. The assay was immunoSEQ multiplex PCR, and TCRdb's table has in-frame clones only and misses some. Of almost 25,000 clones listed, 60% to 75% were seen once; the top ten hold approximately 12%. Material: memory (CD45RA-) CD4+ T cells from blood. These receptor sequences come from a human donor in good health.

V usage is TRBV2 and J usage is TRBJ2-6; 8 bases align to TRBD1. CDR1 SNHLY and CDR2 FYNNEI come from the germline V gene. J gave up 0 bases and V 6 bases, and 4 bases lay outside the gene matches. This CDR3 comprises 16 residues. The CDR3 nucleotides are TGTGCCAGCAGAGACAGGGGCGGCTCTGGGGCCAACGTCCTGACTTTC. It encodes CASRDRGGSGANVLTF.

This rearrangement joins TRBV11-3 to TRBJ1-6; D not resolved. The germline V gene encodes CDR1 SGHNT and CDR2 YENEEA. CDR3 size: 13 residues. V was cut by 8 bases and J by 8 bases, with 13 bases left in between. This CDR3 is CASSKVVDSPLHF. As DNA, the CDR3 is TGTGCCAGCTCGAAGGTCGTGGATTCACCCCTCCACTTT. The variable domain in full, with the rest retrieved from reference TRBV11-3 and TRBJ1-6, is EAGVVQSPRYKIIEKKQPVAFWCNPISGHNTLYWYLQNLGQGPELLIRYENEEAVDDSQLPKDRFSAERLKGVDSTLKIQPAELGDSAVYLCASSKVVDSPLHFGNGTRLTVT.

This clone was picked up a small number of times. The chain couples TRBV29-1 to TRBJ2-2, with D tentatively TRBD1 (6 bases). The CDR3 is made up of 13 amino acids. V gave up 6 bases and J gave up 1 base, with 9 bases separating them. Per germline, CDR1 SQVTM and CDR2 ANQGSEA. The CDR3 spells CSVRQVNTGELFF. CDR3 sequence (DNA): TGCAGCGTACGACAGGTGAACACCGGGGAGCTGTTTTTT.

V usage is TRBV27 and J usage is TRBJ1-4; 10 bases match TRBD1. The CDR3 has 15 residues. Germline values: CDR1 MNHEY, CDR2 SMNVEV (reference sequence). The V segment lost 4 bases and the J segment 7 bases; nucleotides outside the gene matches: 6. The CDR3 here is CASSSRTGGIEKLFF. The CDR3 DNA is TGTGCCAGCAGTTCCCGGACAGGGGGTATTGAAAAACTGTTTTTT.

This rearrangement joins TRBV19 to TRBJ2-2, with D unresolved. Germline CDR1 and CDR2: LNHDA and SQIVND (reference sequence). V gave up 7 bases and J gave up 1 base, with 4 bases separating them. The CDR3 has 12 amino acids. The CDR3 nucleotides read TGTGCCAGTAAAGAGAACACCGGGGAGCTGTTTTTT. Translation gives CASKENTGELFF.

The chain joins TRBV2 to TRBJ2-3, with D unclear. The CDR3 sequence is 13 residues long. V was trimmed by 4 bases and J by 2 bases, leaving 7 bases between them. Germline V CDR1 and CDR2: SNHLY, FYNNEI. CDR3 amino acids: CASSVGYTDTQYF. For the CDR3, the DNA is TGTGCCAGCAGTGTGGGGTACACAGATACGCAGTATTTT.

This sequence joins TRBV5-1 and TRBJ1-4; 9 bases map to TRBD1. V lost 0 bases and J lost 7; bases outside the gene matches: 4. Germline CDR1 is SGHRS and CDR2 is YFSETQ. The CDR3 loop spans 15 amino acids. The CDR3 is CASSLGGQGSEKLFF. CDR3 coding DNA: TGCGCCAGCAGCTTGGGTGGACAGGGGAGTGAAAAACTGTTTTTT.

In its sample, this clone was seen once. This chain links TRBV14 with TRBJ2-1, with TRBD1 identical over 10 bases. The CDR3 is 15 residues long. In germline, CDR1 is SGHDN, CDR2 FVKESK. With V trimmed by 3 bases and J by 5 bases, 4 bases remained unmatched. The CDR3 sequence is CASSHRDRGNNEQFF. The CDR3 coding sequence is TGTGCCAGCAGCCACCGGGACAGGGGAAACAATGAGCAGTTCTTC.

The CDR3 DNA reads TGTGCCAGCAGCGTAGGTGGTGTGGGGGGAAATGAAAAACTGTTTTTT. This translates into CASSVGGVGGNEKLFF. The chain couples TRBV9 to TRBJ1-4; possibly TRBD1 for D (5 bases). V lost 0 bases and J 5 bases, leaving 14 bases between the germline ends. Per germline, CDR1 SGDLS and CDR2 YYNGEE. This CDR3 is built from 16 residues.

The chain has TRBV11-2 and TRBJ2-5, with TRBD2 as a possible D gene (6 bases). V lost 8 bases, J lost 5 bases, and 27 bases lay in between. The CDR3 is made up of 17 amino acids. Germline V gene data show CDR1 as SGHAT and CDR2 as FQNNGV. The CDR3 region has the DNA TGTGCCAGCCAGGGACTTCAAGGACTCCCGGTAGCGGAGACCCAGTACTTC. It encodes CASQGLQGLPVAETQYF.

For this clone: The junction departs from germline at one end; a sequencing error may be responsible. The V call is TRBV4-2, the J call TRBJ2-4; 8 nucleotides line up with TRBD2. In germline, CDR1 is LGHNA, CDR2 YNFKEQ. This CDR3 region has 13 residues. The DNA of the CDR3 is TGTGCCAGCAGCCAAGACGTCGGGACTAGTCTAAACTTC. This sequence encodes CASSQDVGTSLNF.

The chain couples TRBV28 to TRBJ2-2; tentatively, D is TRBD2 (5 bases). The CDR3 consists of 16 residues. CDR1 is MDHEN and CDR2 is SYDVKM in the germline V gene. Trimming shortened V by 7 bases and J by 2 bases, and 17 bases separated the two germline ends. CDR3 amino acids: CASTPSGVHNTGELFF. In nucleotides, the CDR3 is TGTGCCAGCACTCCTTCCGGGGTCCATAACACCGGGGAGCTGTTTTTT.

This rearrangement joins TRBV4-3 to TRBJ2-3; D call uncertain. This CDR3 has 14 amino acids. CDR1 and CDR2 (germline): LGHNA, YSLEER. Trimming shortened V by 2 bases and J by 2 bases, and 8 bases separated the two germline ends. As DNA, the CDR3 is TGCGCCAGCAGCCAACCCCAGAACACAGATACGCAGTATTTT. Amino acid sequence: CASSQPQNTDTQYF.

J is TRBJ1-2 and V is TRBV5-1, with 7 positions matching TRBD1. The germline CDR1 and CDR2 sequences are SGHRS and YFSETQ. This CDR3 comprises 14 residues. Trimming took 1 base from V and 8 from J; bases not matched to a gene: 8. CDR3 region: CASSLPLTGQGYTF. CDR3 nucleotides: TGCGCCAGCAGCTTGCCTCTGACAGGGCAAGGCTACACCTTC.

The V and J genes are TRBV30 and TRBJ2-1; 11 bases agree with TRBD2. Germline CDR1 and CDR2: GTSNPN and SVGIG (reference sequence). The CDR3 covers 17 residues. Trimming removed 2 bases from V and 5 bases from J; junction bases left unmatched: 11. The CDR3 DNA is TGTGCCTGGAGTCACCCGAGACTAGCGGGAACTAACAATGAGCAGTTCTTC. The encoded protein is CAWSHPRLAGTNNEQFF.

This sequence joins TRBV5-1 and TRBJ1-1; the D is unclear. V dropped 4 bases and J dropped 7 bases, with 20 bases sitting between them. CDR1 SGHRS and CDR2 YFSETQ come from the germline V gene. The CDR3 is 15 amino acids. The CDR3: CASSPGPLKDSEAFF. The CDR3 coding sequence is TGCGCCAGCAGCCCCGGACCCCTTAAGGATAGTGAAGCTTTCTTT. The complete variable domain, with remaining parts taken from reference TRBV5-1 and TRBJ1-1, reads KAGVTQTPRYLIKTRGQQVTLSCSPISGHRSVSWYQQTPGQGLQFLFEYFSETQRNKGNFPGRFSGRQFSNSRSEMNVSTLELGDSALYLCASSPGPLKDSEAFFGQGTRLTVV.

V is TRBV21-1 and J is TRBJ2-7. TRBV21-1 is tagged as a pseudogene. The CDR3 consists of 17 residues. The CDR3 here is CASSKVSQTYLGYEQYF. The CDR3 bases are TGTGCCAGCAGCAAAGTCTCGCAGACCTACCTCGGCTACGAGCAGTACTTC.

This clone was counted only a few times. This chain connects TRBV30 to TRBJ2-7; no definite D call. Per germline, CDR1 GTSNPN and CDR2 SVGIG (reference sequence). Trimming stripped 0 bases from V and 5 bases from J, with 11 bases between. This CDR3 spans 13 amino acids. The CDR3 sequence is CAWSVGLFNEQYF. CDR3 coding DNA: TGTGCCTGGAGTGTAGGGTTGTTCAACGAGCAGTACTTC.

The gene calls are TRBV4-2 and TRBJ2-1, with D maybe TRBD2 (7 bases). The CDR3 contains 13 residues. V was cut by 8 bases and J by 7 bases, with 15 bases left in between. Germline assignment: CDR1 LGHNA and CDR2 YNFKEQ. The CDR3 region has the DNA TGTGCCAGCCGGGGGGCCTCAAAGAATGAGCAGTTCTTC. Its protein product is CASRGASKNEQFF.

The chain combines TRBV15 with TRBJ1-1, with D uncertain. Germline CDR1 is LNHNV and CDR2 is YYDKDF (reference sequence). V lost 1 base and J lost 4, with 10 bases in between. The CDR3 spans 14 residues. CDR3 residues: CATSRGKAGTEAFF. Written as DNA, the CDR3 is TGTGCCACCAGCAGAGGGAAGGCGGGCACTGAAGCTTTCTTT. Full variable domain (remainder filled in from reference TRBV15 and TRBJ1-1): DAMVIQNPRYQVTQFGKPVTLSCSQTLNHNVMYWYQQKSSQAPKLLFHYYDKDFNNEADTPDNFQSRRPNTSFCFLDIRSPGLGDTAMYLCATSRGKAGTEAFFGQGTRLTVV.

Worth noting for this clone: Only one base separates this from a far larger clonotype, so it likely reflects a read error. This sequence joins TRBV4-2 and TRBJ2-3; D is undetermined. Trimming took off 2 bases at V and 2 bases at J, with 8 bases between the two ends. Germline V gene lookup returns CDR1 LGHNA and CDR2 YNFKEQ. This CDR3 contains 14 residues. CDR3 loop: CASSQPQNTDTQYF. The CDR3 bases are TGTGCCAGCAGCCAACCCCAGAACACAGATACGCAGTATTTT.

This clone has a handful of counts. Other DNA sequences within the sample encode an identical CDR3. The rearrangement uses TRBV6-6 and TRBJ2-2, with unresolved D. CDR3 length equals 12 residues. The germline V gene has CDR1 MNHNY and CDR2 SVGAGI (reference sequence). The V end was cut by 6 bases, the J end by 5 bases, with 7 bases between. In DNA, the CDR3 is TGTGCCAGCAGCCCTTCTACCGGGGAGCTGTTTTTT. Encoded protein: CASSPSTGELFF.

The chain employs TRBV7-9 and TRBJ2-5, with D tentatively TRBD2 (6 bases). The DNA end favors TRBJ2-7, so the J call may be wrong. The CDR3 covers 14 residues. CDR1 and CDR2 from the germline V gene are SEHNR and FQNEAQ (reference sequence). In DNA form, the CDR3 reads TGTGCCAGCAGCTTCGGAGGGCTTCCCTACGAGCAGTACTTC. This sequence encodes CASSFGGLPYEQYF.

The chain combines TRBV18 with TRBJ2-6; 9 bases line up with TRBD2. CDR1 KGHSH and CDR2 LQKENI come from the germline V gene. V lost 2 bases to trimming and J lost 0 bases; unmatched junction nucleotides: 8. The CDR3 loop spans 19 amino acids. In nucleotides, the CDR3 is TGTGCCAGCTCACCAACGACTCTAGCGGGGCGCTCTGGGGCCAACGTCCTGACTTTC. This sequence encodes CASSPTTLAGRSGANVLTF.

This clone was seen just once. The chain carries TRBV5-4 and TRBJ2-3; 10 nucleotides match TRBD2. V lost 2 bases to trimming and J lost 6 bases; unmatched junction nucleotides: 6. Per the germline V gene, CDR1 is SGHNT and CDR2 is YYREEE (reference sequence). The CDR3 is 15 residues long. This CDR3 is CASSFGAGGPDTQYF. CDR3 in DNA: TGTGCCAGCAGCTTCGGAGCGGGGGGGCCTGATACGCAGTATTTT.

This chain joins TRBV27 and TRBJ2-1; the D gene is possibly TRBD1 (5 bases). Per the germline V gene, CDR1 is MNHEY and CDR2 is SMNVEV (reference sequence). V lost 6 bases, J lost 15 bases, and 30 bases lay in between. CDR3 size: 16 residues. CDR3 nucleotide sequence: TGTGCCAGCAGCACCGGTTTAGGGGCCCTACGAATGGCTTCGTTCTTC. Protein: CASSTGLGALRMASFF.

The chain has TRBV11-3 and TRBJ1-1; D may be TRBD1 (6 bases). The V gene's germline CDR1 is SGHNT and CDR2 YENEEA. V shed 4 bases and J shed 5 bases, with 11 bases lying between them. The CDR3 length is 13 residues. CDR3 coding DNA: TGTGCCAGCAGCTCCAACAGGGAAACTGAAGCTTTCTTT. Its translation: CASSSNRETEAFF.

The rearrangement uses TRBV11-3 and TRBJ1-2; no firm D call. Germline loops: CDR1 SGHNT, CDR2 YENEEA. This CDR3 contains 12 residues. The germline V and J ends were trimmed by 1 base and 8 bases, with 8 bases remaining between them. In DNA, the CDR3 is TGTGCCAGCAGCTTAGCAGGACCCGGCTACACCTTC. The encoded protein is CASSLAGPGYTF.

The gene calls are TRBV28 and TRBJ2-4; D uncertain. This CDR3 region has 11 residues. Trimming stripped 11 bases from V and 4 bases from J, with 9 bases between. CDR1 is MDHEN, CDR2 SYDVKM, per germline. The CDR3: CASNGKNIQYF. CDR3 in DNA: TGTGCCTCAAACGGGAAAAACATTCAGTACTTC.

This chain's CDR3 is CASRGTALTGNTIYF. CDR3 DNA: TGTGCCAGCAGGGGGACAGCCCTTACTGGAAACACCATATATTTT. The chain joins TRBV6-5 to TRBJ1-3, with TRBD1 identical over 7 bases. The CDR3 contains 15 residues. The J segment lost 2 bases and the V segment lost 6 bases, leaving 7 bases of the junction unmatched. The germline V gene encodes CDR1 MNHEY and CDR2 SVGAGI.

The sample holds a few counts of this clone. This chain connects TRBV6-1 to TRBJ2-7; D gene uncertain. This CDR3 region has 15 residues. V was clipped by 6 bases and J by 2 bases, with 17 bases between them. Looked up from germline, CDR1 is MNHNS and CDR2 is SASEGT. The CDR3 is CASSQPRRSPYEQYF. The CDR3 DNA sequence: TGTGCCAGCAGCCAACCACGCAGGAGTCCCTACGAGCAGTACTTC.

The V and J genes are TRBV30 and TRBJ2-1; TRBD1 or TRBD2 may be the D gene (6 bases each). This CDR3 has 14 amino acids. V shed 3 bases and J shed 8 bases, with 17 bases lying between them. Germline V lookup: CDR1 GTSNPN, CDR2 SVGIG (reference sequence). The DNA of the CDR3 is TGTGCCTGGAGCTTGGGGAATAGGGGGGATGAGCAGTTCTTC. Residues: CAWSLGNRGDEQFF.